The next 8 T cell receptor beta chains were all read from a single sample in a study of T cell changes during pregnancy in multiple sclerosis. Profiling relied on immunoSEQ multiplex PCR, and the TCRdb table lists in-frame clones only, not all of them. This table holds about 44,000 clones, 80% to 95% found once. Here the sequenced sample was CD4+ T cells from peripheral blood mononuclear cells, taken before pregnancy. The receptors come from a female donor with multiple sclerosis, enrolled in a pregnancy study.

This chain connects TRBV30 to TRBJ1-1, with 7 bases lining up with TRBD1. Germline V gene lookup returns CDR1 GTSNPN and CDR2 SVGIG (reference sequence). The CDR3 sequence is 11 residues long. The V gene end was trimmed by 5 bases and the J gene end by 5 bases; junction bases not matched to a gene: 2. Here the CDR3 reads CAWDRVTEAFF. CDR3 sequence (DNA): TGTGCCTGGGACAGGGTTACTGAAGCTTTCTTT.

CDR3 sequence reads: CASRGAIPWGTEAFF. The CDR3 DNA reads TGTGCCAGCAGGGGGGCTATACCCTGGGGCACTGAAGCTTTCTTT. The chain has TRBV2 and TRBJ1-1, with a possible D match to TRBD1 (6 bases). From germline, CDR1 is SNHLY and CDR2 FYNNEI. V was clipped by 6 bases and J by 4 bases, with 18 bases between them. This CDR3 is 15 amino acids long.

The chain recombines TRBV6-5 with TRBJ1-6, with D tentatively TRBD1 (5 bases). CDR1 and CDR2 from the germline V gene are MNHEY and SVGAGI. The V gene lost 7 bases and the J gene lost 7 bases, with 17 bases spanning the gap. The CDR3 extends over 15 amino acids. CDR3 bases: TGTGCCAGCACCCGGACGAACTCAGGGAATTCACCCCTCCACTTT. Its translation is CASTRTNSGNSPLHF.

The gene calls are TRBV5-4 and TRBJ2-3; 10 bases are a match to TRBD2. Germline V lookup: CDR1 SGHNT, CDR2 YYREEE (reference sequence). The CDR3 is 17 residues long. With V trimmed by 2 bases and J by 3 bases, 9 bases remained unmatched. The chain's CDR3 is CASSLQRGGVKTDTQYF. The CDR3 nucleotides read TGTGCCAGCAGCTTACAGCGGGGGGGGGTGAAAACAGATACGCAGTATTTT.

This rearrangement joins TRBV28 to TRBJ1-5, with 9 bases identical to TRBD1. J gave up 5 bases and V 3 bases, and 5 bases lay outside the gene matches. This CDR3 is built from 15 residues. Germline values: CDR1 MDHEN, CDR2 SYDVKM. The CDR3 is CASSLWDRADQPQHF. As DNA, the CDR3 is TGTGCCAGCAGTTTGTGGGACAGGGCAGATCAGCCCCAGCATTTT.

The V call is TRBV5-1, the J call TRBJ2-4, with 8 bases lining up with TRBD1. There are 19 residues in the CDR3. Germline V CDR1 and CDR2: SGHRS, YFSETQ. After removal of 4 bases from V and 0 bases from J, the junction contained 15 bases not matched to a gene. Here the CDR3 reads CASSPNEGTGLLAKNIQYF. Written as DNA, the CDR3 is TGCGCCAGCAGCCCAAATGAAGGGACAGGACTGCTAGCCAAAAACATTCAGTACTTC.

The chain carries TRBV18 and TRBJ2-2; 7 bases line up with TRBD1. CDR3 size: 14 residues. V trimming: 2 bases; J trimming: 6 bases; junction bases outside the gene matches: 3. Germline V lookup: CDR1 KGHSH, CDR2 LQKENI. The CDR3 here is CASSPNRGAGELFF. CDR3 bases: TGTGCCAGCTCACCAAACAGGGGTGCCGGGGAGCTGTTTTTT.

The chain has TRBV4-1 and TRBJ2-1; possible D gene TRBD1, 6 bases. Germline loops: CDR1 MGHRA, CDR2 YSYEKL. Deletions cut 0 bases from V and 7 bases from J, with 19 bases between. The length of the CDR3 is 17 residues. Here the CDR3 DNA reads TGCGCCAGCAGCCAAGATTGGGGAAGTGGGGGCTCGAATGAGCAGTTCTTC. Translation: CASSQDWGSGGSNEQFF.